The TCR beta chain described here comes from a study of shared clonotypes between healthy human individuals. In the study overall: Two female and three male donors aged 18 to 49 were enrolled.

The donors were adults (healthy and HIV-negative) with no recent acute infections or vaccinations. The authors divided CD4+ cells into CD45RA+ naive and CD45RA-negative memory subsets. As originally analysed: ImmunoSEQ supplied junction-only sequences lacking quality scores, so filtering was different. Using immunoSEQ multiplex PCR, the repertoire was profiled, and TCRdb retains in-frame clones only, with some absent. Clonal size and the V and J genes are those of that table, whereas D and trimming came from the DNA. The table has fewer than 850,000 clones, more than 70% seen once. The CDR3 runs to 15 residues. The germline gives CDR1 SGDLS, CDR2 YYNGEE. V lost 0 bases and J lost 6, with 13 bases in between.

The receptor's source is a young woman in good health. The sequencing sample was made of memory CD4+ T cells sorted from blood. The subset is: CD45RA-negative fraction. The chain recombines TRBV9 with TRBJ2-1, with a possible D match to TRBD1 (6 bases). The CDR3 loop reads CASSVGSGVGNEQFF. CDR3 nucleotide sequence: TGTGCCAGCAGCGTAGGGTCAGGGGTGGGCAATGAGCAGTTCTTC.